These 10 T cell receptor beta chains were all obtained from the same sample, sequenced in a study of persistence of HIV-infected CD4 T cells. Nonspecific anti-CD3/anti-CD28 bead stimulation represents the broad CD4+ T cell repertoire. CD4+ T cells upregulating both CD40 ligand and CD69 were sorted as responding cells. This was the immunoSEQ version 4 assay in survey mode. Sequencing was performed with immunoSEQ multiplex PCR; in TCRdb, only in-frame clones are kept and a portion is missing. The sample lists 35,000 to 50,000 clones; just over 90% were seen once. These receptors have no known antigen. This sample comprised CD4+ T cells sorted from PBMCs after approximately 20-hour stimulation, obtained from a patient who received antiretroviral therapy. The origin of the receptors is an adult man with HIV who was CMV-seropositive.

This clone showed up just once. The V call is TRBV5-1, the J call TRBJ2-2, with 10 bases aligning to TRBD2. This CDR3 has 16 residues. J lost 1 base, V lost 7 bases, and 7 bases had no gene match. Per germline, CDR1 SGHRS and CDR2 YFSETQ. The CDR3 coding sequence is TGCGCCAGCGAGCTCGTAGCGGGGGGGAACACCGGGGAGCTGTTTTTT. Its translation: CASELVAGGNTGELFF.

The V call is TRBV28, the J call TRBJ1-5; TRBD1 is a possible D gene (6 bases). The CDR3 has 15 residues. Germline-derived CDR1 and CDR2 are MDHEN and SYDVKM. The V end was cut by 2 bases, the J end by 4 bases, with 12 bases between. The CDR3 loop reads CASSLPRQANQPQHF. The CDR3 nucleotides are TGTGCCAGCAGTTTACCTAGACAGGCTAATCAGCCCCAGCATTTT. The whole variable domain, remainder taken from reference TRBV28 and TRBJ1-5, is DVKVTQSSRYLVKRTGEKVFLECVQDMDHENMFWYRQDPGLGLRLIYFSYDVKMKEKGDIPEGYSVSREKKERFSLILESASTNQTSMYLCASSLPRQANQPQHFGDGTRLSIL.

The rearrangement links TRBV7-2 to TRBJ1-1, with 8 nucleotides matching TRBD1. The CDR3 consists of 17 residues. V was clipped by 0 bases and J by 11 bases; unmatched bases: 17. The germline gives CDR1 SGHTA, CDR2 FQGNSA. DNA for the CDR3: TGTGCCAGCAGCTTAGCCAAGGGTGGGCAGGGGGCTTTTGGGGCTTTCTTT. Translating it yields CASSLAKGGQGAFGAFF.

The V and J genes are TRBV24-1 and TRBJ2-3, with 9 bases identical to TRBD1. CDR1 is KGHDR, CDR2 SFDVKD, per germline. CDR3 length: 16 amino acids. Trimming took 3 bases from V and 2 from J; bases not matched to a gene: 5. The CDR3 loop is CATSDRQGGPTDTQYF. The CDR3 DNA is TGTGCCACCAGTGATCGACAGGGGGGACCCACAGATACGCAGTATTTT.

The chain links TRBV5-1 to TRBJ1-5; tentatively, D is TRBD1 (5 bases). With 0 bases removed from V and 3 bases from J, the gap between germline ends came to 10 bases. The CDR3 covers 15 residues. The germline V gene has CDR1 SGHRS and CDR2 YFSETQ. In nucleotides, the CDR3 is TGCGCCAGCAGCTTGGATCAGGGAGACAATCAGCCCCAGCATTTT. Protein: CASSLDQGDNQPQHF.

The chain recombines TRBV12-3 or TRBV12-4 with TRBJ1-1; no clear D. The CDR3 spans 10 residues. Trimming pared 1 base from V and 7 bases from J, leaving 1 base between. CDR3 in amino acids: CASSLGEAFF. The CDR3 bases are TGTGCCAGCAGTTTAGGTGAAGCTTTCTTT.

The chain employs TRBV7-3 and TRBJ1-3; D remains unclear. This CDR3 has 13 residues. Deletions cut 2 bases from V and 3 bases from J, with 5 bases between. Germline V gene data show CDR1 as SGHTA and CDR2 as FQGTGA. CDR3 residues: CASSLGFGNTIYF. CDR3 in DNA: TGTGCCAGCAGCTTAGGGTTTGGAAACACCATATATTTT. The variable domain in full, completed from reference TRBV7-3 and TRBJ1-3, reads GAGVSQTPSNKVTEKGKYVELRCDPISGHTALYWYRQSLGQGPEFLIYFQGTGAADDSGLPNDRFFAVRPEGSVSTLKIQRTERGDSAVYLCASSLGFGNTIYFGEGSWLTVV.

The chain couples TRBV24-1 to TRBJ2-4; D perhaps matches TRBD2 (7 bases). This CDR3 comprises 16 residues. Germline V gene sequence: CDR1 KGHDR, CDR2 SFDVKD. V was cut by 3 bases and J by 0 bases, with 11 bases left in between. The CDR3 reads CATSDAGAGAKNIQYF. DNA for the CDR3: TGTGCCACCAGTGATGCGGGGGCCGGAGCCAAAAACATTCAGTACTTC.

This clone showed up just once. The chain couples TRBV28 to TRBJ2-7; D may be TRBD1 or TRBD2 (5 bases each). The CDR3 loop spans 13 amino acids. V was shortened by 6 bases and J by 3 bases, with 12 bases between the two germline ends. Germline CDR1 and CDR2: MDHEN and SYDVKM. CDR3 nucleotide sequence: TGTGCCAGCAGCCCCAGGGCGGGCTACGAGCAGTACTTC. This sequence encodes CASSPRAGYEQYF. The full variable domain, its missing parts supplied by reference TRBV28 and TRBJ2-7, is DVKVTQSSRYLVKRTGEKVFLECVQDMDHENMFWYRQDPGLGLRLIYFSYDVKMKEKGDIPEGYSVSREKKERFSLILESASTNQTSMYLCASSPRAGYEQYFGPGTRLTVT.

This clone appeared a single time. The chain links TRBV28 to TRBJ1-5, with 8 bases that match TRBD1. J gave up 6 bases and V 4 bases, and 11 bases lay outside the gene matches. The CDR3 has 16 amino acids. Germline lookup yields CDR1 MDHEN and CDR2 SYDVKM. CDR3 region: CASSSYQGALVQPQHF. CDR3 coding DNA: TGTGCCAGCAGTTCATACCAGGGGGCTCTGGTTCAGCCCCAGCATTTT.